Shown below are 32 T cell receptor beta chains from a single sample sequenced in a study of T cells expressing NK-cell markers. TCRdb reanalyzed the 5' RACE reads, giving one entry per CDR3 protein sequence and no DNA. The sample data list about 160,000 distinct CDR3 sequences. Material for sequencing was blood T cells: a sorted CD56 or NKG2C T cell subset, CD4+ or CD8+ T cells, or bulk PBMC T cells (not recorded which). These receptors all come from a woman aged 18 to 75 in good health.

The V call is TRBV12-3 or TRBV12-4, the J call TRBJ1-1; lacking DNA, the TRBD1 call made by TCRdb goes unchecked. This CDR3 is 13 amino acids long. The CDR3 loop is CASSLDGTAKAFF.

The rearrangement links TRBV20-1 to TRBJ1-2. This CDR3 region has 14 residues. Germline lookup yields CDR1 DFQATT and CDR2 SNEGSKA (reference sequence). The CDR3 protein is CSARDSTGTGGYTF.

The chain uses TRBV6-1 and TRBJ1-1; there is no DNA to check the TCRdb D call of TRBD1. Germline V gene sequence: CDR1 MNHNS, CDR2 SASEGT. This CDR3 is built from 17 residues. The CDR3 spells CASSPGTGRLMNTEAFF.

V and J are TRBV4-2 and TRBJ1-1; TCRdb gives TRBD1 as the D gene, but with no DNA this cannot be confirmed. The CDR3 totals 16 residues. Germline-derived CDR1 and CDR2 are LGHNA and YNFKEQ. The CDR3: CASSPTLGHKNTEAFF.

The rearrangement joins TRBV6-5 to TRBJ2-5; the D call of TRBD1 rests on TCRdb alone, since no DNA is present to check it. The CDR3 covers 14 residues. CDR1 is MNHEY, CDR2 SVGAGI, per germline. The CDR3 is CASSYADRQETQYF.

J is TRBJ1-6 and V is TRBV6-1; TCRdb lists TRBD1, though no DNA is available to test this call. Germline V lookup: CDR1 MNHNS, CDR2 SASEGT. The CDR3 has 15 amino acids. The CDR3 spells CASSPGTENNSPLHF.

The chain has TRBV5-1 and TRBJ2-1; TCRdb's D call, TRBD2, is unchecked because there is no DNA. CDR3 length equals 12 residues. Germline loops: CDR1 SGHRS, CDR2 YFSETQ. This chain's CDR3 is CASSSTSVQQFF.

This chain links TRBV19 with TRBJ2-5. Germline CDR1 and CDR2: LNHDA and SQIVND (reference sequence). The CDR3 length is 15 residues. The CDR3 spells CASSKTSGTQETQYF.

The V call is TRBV5-1, the J call TRBJ1-2. Germline V lookup: CDR1 SGHRS, CDR2 YFSETQ. The CDR3 covers 14 residues. The CDR3 loop is CASSLERPGDGYTF. The full variable domain, in which reference TRBV5-1 and TRBJ1-2 provide the parts outside the CDR3, is KAGVTQTPRYLIKTRGQQVTLSCSPISGHRSVSWYQQTPGQGLQFLFEYFSETQRNKGNFPGRFSGRQFSNSRSEMNVSTLELGDSALYLCASSLERPGDGYTFGSGTRLTVV.

The CDR3 here is CASRRISGANVLTF. The chain has TRBV11-2 and TRBJ2-6. Germline values: CDR1 SGHAT, CDR2 FQNNGV. The CDR3 runs to 14 residues. The full variable domain, in which reference TRBV11-2 and TRBJ2-6 provide the parts outside the CDR3, is EAGVAQSPRYKIIEKRQSVAFWCNPISGHATLYWYQQILGQGPKLLIQFQNNGVVDDSQLPKDRFSAERLKGVDSTLKIQPAKLEDSAVYLCASRRISGANVLTFGAGSRLTVL.

The chain carries TRBV5-6 and TRBJ2-5; absent DNA, TCRdb's TRBD2 call cannot be checked. The germline V gene has CDR1 SGHDT and CDR2 YYEEEE. The CDR3 has 16 amino acids. CDR3 amino acids: CASSSTSGRSQETQYF.

The chain is built from TRBV7-8 and TRBJ1-2. The CDR3 spans 14 residues. The V gene's germline CDR1 is SGHVS and CDR2 FQNEAQ. The CDR3 sequence: CASSPFQINYGYTF.

The gene calls are TRBV13 and TRBJ2-5; as DNA is missing, the TRBD2 call by TCRdb cannot be tested. The CDR3 runs 15 residues. Germline CDR1 reads PRHDT; CDR2 reads FYEKMQ (reference sequence). CDR3 protein: CASSLVAGAGETQYF.

This rearrangement joins TRBV5-1 to TRBJ2-5; TCRdb's D call, TRBD1, is unchecked because there is no DNA. Germline V CDR1 and CDR2: SGHRS, YFSETQ. This CDR3 is built from 14 residues. This CDR3 is CASSPGTGQETQYF. Using reference TRBV5-1 and TRBJ2-5 for the parts outside the CDR3, the full variable domain is KAGVTQTPRYLIKTRGQQVTLSCSPISGHRSVSWYQQTPGQGLQFLFEYFSETQRNKGNFPGRFSGRQFSNSRSEMNVSTLELGDSALYLCASSPGTGQETQYFGPGTRLLVL.

The chain employs TRBV3-1 and TRBJ2-1; checking the TCRdb D call of TRBD2 is not possible without DNA. The CDR3 has 12 amino acids. Germline V gene sequence: CDR1 LGHDT, CDR2 YNNKEL (reference sequence). CDR3 protein: CASSRGGGEQFF.

This rearrangement joins TRBV2 to TRBJ2-5; TCRdb returns TRBD2, unconfirmable since there is no DNA. The germline V gene encodes CDR1 SNHLY and CDR2 FYNNEI. This CDR3 comprises 14 residues. CDR3 residues: CASTLQTSEETQYF.

The CDR3 here is CSARDTGGGYTF. This chain joins TRBV20-1 and TRBJ1-2; TCRdb lists TRBD1, though no DNA is available to test this call. Germline CDR1 DFQATT, CDR2 SNEGSKA (reference sequence). The CDR3 runs 12 residues.

The J gene is TRBJ1-5, the V gene TRBV28; TCRdb's D call, TRBD1, is unchecked because there is no DNA. CDR1 MDHEN and CDR2 SYDVKM come from the germline V gene. The CDR3 runs 14 residues. The CDR3 sequence: CASSIGPGNQPQHF.

The rearrangement uses TRBV20-1 and TRBJ1-2; TCRdb lists TRBD1, though no DNA is available to test this call. Germline CDR1 is DFQATT and CDR2 is SNEGSKA (reference sequence). The CDR3 is 12 residues long. Here the CDR3 reads CSAGQGARGYTF.

The chain employs TRBV7-3 and TRBJ1-1; with no DNA, the TCRdb D assignment of TRBD1 cannot be verified. The length of the CDR3 is 13 residues. The germline V gene has CDR1 SGHTA and CDR2 FQGTGA. CDR3 loop: CASSSSGVTEAFF.

This sequence joins TRBV2 and TRBJ2-3; checking the TCRdb D call of TRBD1 is not possible without DNA. Per the germline V gene, CDR1 is SNHLY and CDR2 is FYNNEI. CDR3 length equals 12 residues. The CDR3 sequence: CASGDRANTQYF.

The CDR3 spells CASSPANPGQQETQYF. This chain links TRBV18 with TRBJ2-5; TCRdb indicates TRBD1, and absent DNA this call remains unverified. The CDR3 runs 16 residues. CDR1 is KGHSH, CDR2 LQKENI, per germline.

The chain combines TRBV20-1 with TRBJ2-3. The CDR3 has 15 residues. CDR1 is DFQATT, CDR2 SNEGSKA, per germline (reference sequence). The CDR3 loop reads CSAREYEQSTDTQYF.

V is TRBV7-2 and J is TRBJ1-2; TCRdb names TRBD1, which stays unverified in the absence of DNA. The CDR3 consists of 13 residues. Germline V lookup: CDR1 SGHTA, CDR2 FQGNSA. CDR3: CASSFNRDYGYTF.

The J gene is TRBJ1-6, the V gene TRBV4-2; TCRdb indicates TRBD1, and absent DNA this call remains unverified. CDR1 and CDR2 (germline): LGHNA, YNFKEQ. The CDR3 length is 17 residues. CDR3 amino acids: CASSQAGQGSPNSPLHF.

The chain combines TRBV20-1 with TRBJ1-4. Germline V gives CDR1 DFQATT, CDR2 SNEGSKA (reference sequence). CDR3 size: 15 residues. The CDR3 spells CSASIIGLFGEKLFF.

The rearrangement joins TRBV5-1 to TRBJ2-1. CDR3 length: 14 amino acids. Germline V gives CDR1 SGHRS, CDR2 YFSETQ. CDR3 amino acids: CASSWKGTYNEQFF.

The gene calls are TRBV28 and TRBJ2-3; checking the TCRdb D call of TRBD2 is not possible without DNA. Germline V gene lookup returns CDR1 MDHEN and CDR2 SYDVKM. CDR3 size: 16 residues. CDR3 sequence: CASSLVTSGGTDTQYF.

The J gene is TRBJ2-6, the V gene TRBV5-5. Germline V gene data show CDR1 as SGHKS and CDR2 as YYEKEE (reference sequence). The CDR3 is 15 amino acids. CDR3 residues: CASSLDGLGANVLTF.

The chain uses TRBV24-1 and TRBJ2-1. The germline V gene has CDR1 KGHDR and CDR2 SFDVKD. The length of the CDR3 is 11 residues. CDR3 amino acids: CATSAFNEQFF.

The chain joins TRBV24-1 to TRBJ2-1; TCRdb indicates TRBD2, and absent DNA this call remains unverified. Germline values: CDR1 KGHDR, CDR2 SFDVKD. The CDR3 runs 16 residues. CDR3 amino acids: CATSKSGTSVLNEQFF.

The rearrangement links TRBV7-2 to TRBJ2-2; as DNA is missing, the TRBD1 call by TCRdb cannot be tested. The germline V gene has CDR1 SGHTA and CDR2 FQGNSA. The CDR3 is 16 amino acids. CDR3 residues: CASSSGRIANTGELFF. The full variable domain, rest sourced from reference TRBV7-2 and TRBJ2-2, is GAGVSQSPSNKVTEKGKDVELRCDPISGHTALYWYRQSLGQGLEFLIYFQGNSAPDKSGLPSDRFSAERTGGSVSTLTIQRTQQEDSAVYLCASSSGRIANTGELFFGEGSRLTVL.